These 8 T cell receptor beta chains were sequenced from one sample in a study of human versus mouse CDR3 diversity and MHC coevolution. Some clones are missing from TCRdb's copy, which holds only in-frame ones; the method was immunoSEQ multiplex PCR. The repertoire holds tens of thousands of clones, with 85% to 95% as singletons. Sample: naive CD4+ T cells from blood. Subset specified: CD45RO-negative CD62L-positive naive CD4 T cells. All receptors derive from a person between 25 and 70 years old in good health.

With regard to this clone: An end of the junction differs from the germline gene, which may be a read error. The chain employs TRBV28 and TRBJ1-2; the match to TRBD1 covers 9 bases. The CDR3 consists of 14 residues. In germline, CDR1 is MDHEN, CDR2 SYDVKM. CDR3 sequence (DNA): TGTGCCAGCACCCTCGGACAGGGGCTCTATGGCCACACCTTC. Protein product: CASTLGQGLYGHTF.

The rearrangement uses TRBV20-1 and TRBJ1-1; perhaps TRBD1 as D (5 bases). The CDR3 is 9 residues long. CDR1 and CDR2 from the germline V gene are DFQATT and SNEGSKA (reference sequence). Trimming removed 6 bases from V and 12 bases from J, with 11 bases in between. The CDR3 DNA sequence: TGCAGTGCAGCAGGGCGGCCTTTCTTT. It specifies CSAAGRPFF.

The chain is built from TRBV29-1 and TRBJ1-5; 9 bases match TRBD1. Looked up from germline, CDR1 is SQVTM and CDR2 is ANQGSEA. The CDR3 is made up of 15 amino acids. The trim removed 2 bases at V and 8 bases at J, leaving 10 bases unmatched. As DNA, the CDR3 is TGCAGCGTTGAATGGGGACAGGGTAACGGGAAGCCCCAGCATTTT. It yields the protein CSVEWGQGNGKPQHF.

The chain joins TRBV18 to TRBJ2-7, with D perhaps TRBD1 (6 bases). The V end lost 5 bases, the J end lost 2 bases, and 19 bases lay between the germline ends. Germline CDR1 KGHSH, CDR2 LQKENI. The CDR3 runs 16 residues. In DNA form, the CDR3 reads TGTGCCAGCTCAGAATTCCGGGACACCCCAACCTACGAGCAGTACTTC. Translating it yields CASSEFRDTPTYEQYF.

The CDR3 region is CAWSRGGGRETQYF. The CDR3 DNA reads as TGTGCCTGGAGCCGGGGCGGGGGCAGGGAGACCCAGTACTTC. The rearrangement links TRBV30 to TRBJ2-5; tentatively, D is TRBD2 (7 bases). V was pared by 3 bases and J by 5 bases, with 16 bases between. The CDR3 is 14 residues long. Germline V CDR1 and CDR2: GTSNPN, SVGIG (reference sequence).

This clone showed up just a few times. The chain couples TRBV7-3 to TRBJ2-7; D possibly corresponds to TRBD1 (6 bases). In germline, CDR1 is SGHTA, CDR2 FQGTGA. The CDR3 totals 17 residues. Trimming removed 1 base from V and 3 bases from J, with 19 bases in between. CDR3 protein: CASSLRVGAGTNYEQYF. The CDR3 DNA is TGTGCCAGCAGCTTAAGGGTGGGGGCAGGAACGAACTACGAGCAGTACTTC.

The chain is built from TRBV5-1 and TRBJ2-2; D possibly corresponds to TRBD1 (5 bases). V was pared by 1 base and J by 6 bases, with 13 bases between. The length of the CDR3 is 15 residues. Germline values: CDR1 SGHRS, CDR2 YFSETQ. The CDR3 region is CASSLPGRGPGELFF. The CDR3 DNA is TGCGCCAGCAGCTTGCCGGGTAGGGGCCCCGGGGAGCTGTTTTTT.

The genes are TRBV30 and TRBJ1-1; D is ambiguous. Germline values: CDR1 GTSNPN, CDR2 SVGIG (reference sequence). This CDR3 is 13 amino acids long. V was clipped by 4 bases and J by 3 bases, with 12 bases between them. CDR3 in DNA: TGTGCCTGGAAGGGAAGGGAGGACACTGAAGCTTTCTTT. Encoded protein: CAWKGREDTEAFF.